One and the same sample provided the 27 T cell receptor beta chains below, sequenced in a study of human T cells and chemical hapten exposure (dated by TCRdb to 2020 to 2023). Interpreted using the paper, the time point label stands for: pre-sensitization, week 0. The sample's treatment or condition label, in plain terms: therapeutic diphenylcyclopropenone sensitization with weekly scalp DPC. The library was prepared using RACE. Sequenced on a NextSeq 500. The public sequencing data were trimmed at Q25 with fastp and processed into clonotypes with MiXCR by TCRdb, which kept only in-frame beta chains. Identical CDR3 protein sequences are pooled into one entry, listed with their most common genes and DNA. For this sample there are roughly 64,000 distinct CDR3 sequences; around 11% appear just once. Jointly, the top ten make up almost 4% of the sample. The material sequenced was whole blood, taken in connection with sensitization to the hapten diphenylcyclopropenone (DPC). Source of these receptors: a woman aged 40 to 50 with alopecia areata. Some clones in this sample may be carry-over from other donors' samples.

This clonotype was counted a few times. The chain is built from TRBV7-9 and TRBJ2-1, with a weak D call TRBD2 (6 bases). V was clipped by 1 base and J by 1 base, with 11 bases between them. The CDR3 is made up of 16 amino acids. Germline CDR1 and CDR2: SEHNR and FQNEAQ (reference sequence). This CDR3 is CASSLGEAGSYNEQFF. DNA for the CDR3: TGTGCCAGCAGCTTAGGGGAGGCGGGGTCCTACAATGAGCAGTTCTTC.

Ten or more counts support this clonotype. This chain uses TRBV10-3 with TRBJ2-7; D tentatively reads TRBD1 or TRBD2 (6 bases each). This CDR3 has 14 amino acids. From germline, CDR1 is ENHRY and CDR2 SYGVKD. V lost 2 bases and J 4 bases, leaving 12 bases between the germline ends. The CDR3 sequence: CAISEGEGGYEQYF. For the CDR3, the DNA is TGTGCCATCAGTGAGGGAGAAGGGGGGTACGAGCAGTACTTC.

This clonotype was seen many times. CDR3 sequence reads: CASSFSGDSSYEQYF. The CDR3 DNA sequence: TGTGCCAGCAGTTTTAGCGGGGACAGCTCCTACGAGCAGTACTTC. The chain links TRBV6-2 or TRBV6-3 to TRBJ2-7, with D possibly matching TRBD2 (8 bases). The CDR3 totals 15 residues. Trimming removed 4 bases at V and 0 bases at J, with 13 bases between. The V gene's germline CDR1 is MNHEY and CDR2 SVGEGT.

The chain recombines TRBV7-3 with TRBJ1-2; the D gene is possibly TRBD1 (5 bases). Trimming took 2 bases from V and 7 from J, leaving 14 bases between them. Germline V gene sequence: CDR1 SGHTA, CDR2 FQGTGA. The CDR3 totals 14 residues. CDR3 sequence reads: CASSLGVTEPGYTF. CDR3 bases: TGTGCCAGCAGCTTAGGCGTGACAGAGCCTGGCTACACCTTC.

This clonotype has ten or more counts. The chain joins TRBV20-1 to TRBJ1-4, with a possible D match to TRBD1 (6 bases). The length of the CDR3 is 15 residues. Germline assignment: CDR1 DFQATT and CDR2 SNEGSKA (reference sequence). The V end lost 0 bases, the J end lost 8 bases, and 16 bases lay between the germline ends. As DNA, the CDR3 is TGCAGTGCTAGAGATCGGGCGGGGGGCAAGGAAAAACTGTTTTTT. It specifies CSARDRAGGKEKLFF.

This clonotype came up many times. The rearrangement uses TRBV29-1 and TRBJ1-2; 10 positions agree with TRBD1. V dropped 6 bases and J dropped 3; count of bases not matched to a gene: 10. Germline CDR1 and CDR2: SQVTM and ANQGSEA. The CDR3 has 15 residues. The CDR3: CSVQSTGGADYGYTF. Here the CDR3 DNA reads TGCAGCGTCCAGTCGACAGGGGGCGCGGACTATGGCTACACCTTC.

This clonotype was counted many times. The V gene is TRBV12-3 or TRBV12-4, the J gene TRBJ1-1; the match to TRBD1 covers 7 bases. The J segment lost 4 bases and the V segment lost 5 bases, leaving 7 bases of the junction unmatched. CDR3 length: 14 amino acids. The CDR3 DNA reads TGTGCCAGCAGTCCTTTCAGGGGGGGCACTGAAGCTTTCTTT. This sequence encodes CASSPFRGGTEAFF.

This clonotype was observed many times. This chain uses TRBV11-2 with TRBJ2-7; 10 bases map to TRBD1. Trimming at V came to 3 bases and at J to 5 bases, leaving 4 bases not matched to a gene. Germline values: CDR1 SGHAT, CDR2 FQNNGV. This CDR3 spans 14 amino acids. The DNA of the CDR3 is TGTGCCAGCAGCTTTGGGACAGGGGCAAACGAGCAGTACTTC. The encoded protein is CASSFGTGANEQYF.

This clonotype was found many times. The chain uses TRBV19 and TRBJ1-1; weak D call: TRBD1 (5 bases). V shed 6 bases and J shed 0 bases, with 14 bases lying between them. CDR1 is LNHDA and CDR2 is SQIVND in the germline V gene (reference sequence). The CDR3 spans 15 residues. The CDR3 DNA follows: TGTGCCAGTAGCTTCCCCCAGGGTATGAACACTGAAGCTTTCTTT. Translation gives CASSFPQGMNTEAFF.

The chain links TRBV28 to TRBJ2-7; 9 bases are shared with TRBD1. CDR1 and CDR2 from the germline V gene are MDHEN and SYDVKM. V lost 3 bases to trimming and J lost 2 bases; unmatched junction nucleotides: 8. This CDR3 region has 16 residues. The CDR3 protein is CASSLSGGQGTYEQYF. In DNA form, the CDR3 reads TGTGCCAGCAGTTTGTCCGGGGGACAGGGAACCTACGAGCAGTACTTC.

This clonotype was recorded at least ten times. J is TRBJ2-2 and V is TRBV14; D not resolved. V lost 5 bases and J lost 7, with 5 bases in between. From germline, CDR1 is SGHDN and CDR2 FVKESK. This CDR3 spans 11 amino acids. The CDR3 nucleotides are TGTGCCAGCAGCTCACGCGGGGAGCTGTTTTTT. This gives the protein CASSSRGELFF.

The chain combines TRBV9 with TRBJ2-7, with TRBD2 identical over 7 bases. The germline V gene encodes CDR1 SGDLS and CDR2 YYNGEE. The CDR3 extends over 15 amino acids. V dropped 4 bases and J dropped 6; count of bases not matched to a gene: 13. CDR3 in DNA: TGTGCCAGCAGCCCATTCATCGACGGGGGGAGCGAGCAGTACTTC. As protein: CASSPFIDGGSEQYF.

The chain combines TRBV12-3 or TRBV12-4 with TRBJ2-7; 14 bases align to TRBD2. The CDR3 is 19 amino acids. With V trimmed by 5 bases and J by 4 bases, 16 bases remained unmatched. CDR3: CASSPRLAGGDLILYEQYF. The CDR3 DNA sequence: TGTGCCAGCAGTCCCCGACTAGCGGGAGGGGACCTGATACTATACGAGCAGTACTTC.

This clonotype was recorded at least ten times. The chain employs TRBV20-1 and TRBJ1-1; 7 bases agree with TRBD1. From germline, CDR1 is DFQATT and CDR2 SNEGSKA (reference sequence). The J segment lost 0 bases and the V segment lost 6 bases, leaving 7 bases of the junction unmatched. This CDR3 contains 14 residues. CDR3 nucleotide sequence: TGCAGTGCAGTGGGACAGCAACTGAACACTGAAGCTTTCTTT. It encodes CSAVGQQLNTEAFF.

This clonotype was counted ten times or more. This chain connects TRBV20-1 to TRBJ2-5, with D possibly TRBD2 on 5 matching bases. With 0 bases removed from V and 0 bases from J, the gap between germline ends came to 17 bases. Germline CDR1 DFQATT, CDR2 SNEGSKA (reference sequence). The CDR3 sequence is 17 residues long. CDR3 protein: CSARDYGGFTNQETQYF. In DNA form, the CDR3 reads TGCAGTGCTAGAGATTATGGAGGCTTTACTAACCAAGAGACCCAGTACTTC.

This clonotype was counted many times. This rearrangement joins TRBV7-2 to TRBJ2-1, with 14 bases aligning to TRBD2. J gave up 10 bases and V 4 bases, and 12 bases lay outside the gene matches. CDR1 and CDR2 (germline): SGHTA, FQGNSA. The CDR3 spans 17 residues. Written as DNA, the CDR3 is TGTGCCAGCAGCTCACTTCCGGGACTAGCGGGAGTCGCGGAGCAGTTCTTC. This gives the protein CASSSLPGLAGVAEQFF.

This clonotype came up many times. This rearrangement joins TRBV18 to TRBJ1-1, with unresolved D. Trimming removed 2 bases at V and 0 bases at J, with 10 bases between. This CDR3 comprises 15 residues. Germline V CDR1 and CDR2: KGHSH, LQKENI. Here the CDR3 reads CASSPGTDMNTEAFF. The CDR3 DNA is TGTGCCAGCTCACCAGGAACAGACATGAACACTGAAGCTTTCTTT.

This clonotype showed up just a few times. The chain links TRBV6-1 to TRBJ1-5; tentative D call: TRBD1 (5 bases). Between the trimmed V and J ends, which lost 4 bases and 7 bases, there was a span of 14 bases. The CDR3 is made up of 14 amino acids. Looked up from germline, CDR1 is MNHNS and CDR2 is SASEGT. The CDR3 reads CASSGDSRRQPQHF. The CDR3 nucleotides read TGTGCCAGCAGTGGTGACAGCCGGAGGCAGCCCCAGCATTTT.

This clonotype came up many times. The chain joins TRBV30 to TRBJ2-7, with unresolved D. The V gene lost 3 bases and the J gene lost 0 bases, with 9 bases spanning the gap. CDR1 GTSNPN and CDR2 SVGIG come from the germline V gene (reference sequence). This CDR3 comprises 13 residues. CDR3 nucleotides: TGTGCCTGGAGCGACGACAACTCCTACGAGCAGTACTTC. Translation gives CAWSDDNSYEQYF.

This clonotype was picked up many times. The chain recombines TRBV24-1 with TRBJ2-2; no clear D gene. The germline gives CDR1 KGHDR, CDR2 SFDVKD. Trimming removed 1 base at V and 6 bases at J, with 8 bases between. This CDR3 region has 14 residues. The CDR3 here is CATSDFFRSGELFF. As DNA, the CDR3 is TGTGCCACCAGTGATTTCTTCCGGTCCGGGGAGCTGTTTTTT.

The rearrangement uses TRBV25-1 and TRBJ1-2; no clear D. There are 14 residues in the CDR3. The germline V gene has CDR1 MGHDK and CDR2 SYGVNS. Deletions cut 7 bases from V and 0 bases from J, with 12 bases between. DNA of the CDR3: TGTGCCAGCACCCCCATCGGATCTAACTATGGCTACACCTTC. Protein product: CASTPIGSNYGYTF.

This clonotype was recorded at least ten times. The CDR3 sequence: CASSQDMIKGTEAFF. The DNA for the CDR3 is TGCGCCAGCAGCCAAGATATGATTAAAGGGACTGAAGCTTTCTTT. The chain links TRBV4-3 to TRBJ1-1; D is unresolved. CDR3 size: 15 residues. Trimming removed 0 bases at V and 5 bases at J, with 13 bases between. Germline CDR1 is LGHNA and CDR2 is YSLEER.

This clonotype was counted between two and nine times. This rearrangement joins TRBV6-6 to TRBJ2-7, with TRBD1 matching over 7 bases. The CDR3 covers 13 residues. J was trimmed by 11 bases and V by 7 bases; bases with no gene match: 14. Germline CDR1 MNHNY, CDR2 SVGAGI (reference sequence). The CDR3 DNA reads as TGTGCCAGCACCGACGGGGTTGTAGGGGGCGAGTACTTC. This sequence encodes CASTDGVVGGEYF.

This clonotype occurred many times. This CDR3 is CASSPQKSGANVLTF. The CDR3, as DNA: TGTGCCAGCTCACCGCAGAAATCAGGGGCCAACGTCCTGACTTTC. This chain connects TRBV18 to TRBJ2-6, with D uncertain. The CDR3 has 15 residues. Germline CDR1 KGHSH, CDR2 LQKENI. V shed 3 bases and J shed 4 bases, with 10 bases lying between them.

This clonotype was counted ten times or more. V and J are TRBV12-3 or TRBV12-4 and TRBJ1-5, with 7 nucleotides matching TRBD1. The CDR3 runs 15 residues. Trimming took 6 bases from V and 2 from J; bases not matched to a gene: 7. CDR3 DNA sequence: TGTGCCAGCAGGACAGGGCTTGAGGGCAATCAGCCCCAGCATTTT. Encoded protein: CASRTGLEGNQPQHF.

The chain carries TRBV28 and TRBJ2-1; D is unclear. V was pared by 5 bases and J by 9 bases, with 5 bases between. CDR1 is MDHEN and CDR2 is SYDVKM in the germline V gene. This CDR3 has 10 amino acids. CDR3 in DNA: TGTGCCAGCAGTACCCTTGAGCAGTTCTTC. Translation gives CASSTLEQFF.

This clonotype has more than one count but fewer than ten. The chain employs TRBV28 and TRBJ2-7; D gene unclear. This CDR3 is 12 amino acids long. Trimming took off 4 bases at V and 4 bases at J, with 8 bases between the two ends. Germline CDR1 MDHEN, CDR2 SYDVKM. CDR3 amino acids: CASSSTRYEQYF. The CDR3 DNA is TGTGCCAGCAGTTCTACAAGATACGAGCAGTACTTC. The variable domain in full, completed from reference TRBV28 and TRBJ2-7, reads DVKVTQSSRYLVKRTGEKVFLECVQDMDHENMFWYRQDPGLGLRLIYFSYDVKMKEKGDIPEGYSVSREKKERFSLILESASTNQTSMYLCASSSTRYEQYFGPGTRLTVT.